This T cell receptor (beta chain) was found in a study of T cells in Graves' hyperthyroidism and ophthalmopathy (dated by TCRdb to about 2019). Background for the entire study: Peripheral blood samples were taken at initial diagnosis, before any treatment was given. In addition, the study compared T-cell repertoires in thyroid tissue and in blood from roughly six Graves' hyperthyroidism patients. After sampling, hyperthyroidism patients received methimazole starting at 30 mg daily, and ophthalmopathy patients received high-dose intravenous methylprednisolone. Whether ophthalmopathy could be predicted prospectively was tested in an independent validation cohort made up of under 20 hyperthyroidism patients plus 17 patients who later progressed to ophthalmopathy. To identify distinguishing TCR V-J signatures, a discovery cohort of roughly 100 patients was used, comprising some 45 with Graves' ophthalmopathy and approximately 58 with stable Graves' hyperthyroidism. The roughly 91 discovery patients were randomly divided into training and test sets at a 7:3 ratio. TCR Vbeta CDR3 sequencing of 120 to 150 peripheral blood samples (43 ophthalmopathy, 70 to 85 hyperthyroidism and roughly 17 progressor patients) is reported in the paper.

Broad study findings and their caveats: A model built on a 13 V-J signature distinguished ophthalmopathy from stable hyperthyroidism, reaching around 88% sensitivity and approximately 81% specificity in cross-validation and 80%/75% in testing. Sample size was not statistically predetermined, and investigators were not blinded to group allocation. Most expanded thyroid clonotypes (frequency above 0.001) were also found in blood, which suggests that blood repertoires may mirror thyroid immune responses. In validation, the model predicted progression to ophthalmopathy with 55% to 71% sensitivity and approximately 74% specificity, a median of 6.5 months before onset.

This clonotype was detected many times. Its antigen target is currently unknown. Base qualities are missing; no much larger clone stands one base away. V was cut back by 0 bases and J by 4 bases, leaving a gap of 16 bases between them. CDR1 and CDR2 were assigned from the germline V gene as SGHAT and FQNNGV. The CDR3 numbers 17 residues from cysteine through phenylalanine. CDR3 DNA is the only sequence kept; it has 51 bases, read in frame from the first base. A patient counted as having stable Graves' hyperthyroidism if no progression to ophthalmopathy occurred over 18 months of follow-up. The hyperthyroidism patients were between 18 and 65 years old and newly diagnosed, with a disease duration of less than 2 months. Patients with uncontrolled infections, other autoimmune diseases, pregnancy or lactation were excluded. Diagnoses were based on clinical symptoms, serum thyroxine and TRAb, thyroid ultrasound and orbital computed tomography. PBMCs were isolated from more than 8 ml of fresh peripheral blood by Ficoll-Paque density gradient centrifugation. Total RNA was extracted using Trizol reagent, and RNA quality was assessed on an Agilent 2100 Bioanalyzer.

The TCR beta CDR3 regions were amplified from the RNA transcripts. The first round of RT-PCR for the TCR CDR3 was performed with the HTBI primer set and the Qiagen OneStep RT-PCR kit. A second multiplex PCR round built the libraries, followed by size selection and purification. Paired-end sequencing of the libraries was performed with 100 bp reads on an Illumina HiSeq2000. The study's processing was this. SOAPnuke was used to process the raw data, throwing out any read that contained adapters or uncalled bases, had a mean Phred below 15, or lacked an exact constant-primer or identifier match. High-quality paired reads were merged using COPE v1.2.5, and each unique nucleotide sequence was defined as a clonotype. MiTCR v1.1 was used to align the clonotypes against IMGT TRBV, TRBD and TRBJ reference segments. Only V-J combinations with frequency above 0.0001, covering 99.2% of repertoires, were analysed. The TCS score was defined as F50 (clonal expansion) divided by E x V (chaos), with BLOSUM62-based TCRdist calculated between CDR3 peptides within each V-J. Welch's t-statistics and random forest reduced 514 V-J features to under 15, which were used in a naive Bayes classifier (R e1071). TCRdb ran its own pipeline on the public reads, namely fastp trimming at Q25 and MiXCR clone calling, and kept in-frame beta chains. Every distinct CDR3 protein forms one entry, paired with its most common genes and DNA. TCRdb assigned the V and J calls; the authors' analysis was not used. The sample yields about 560,000 distinct CDR3 sequences; less than 20% were counted once. Around 7.8% of the sample belongs to the ten largest clones.

The sequenced sample was blood. The V and J segments used are TRBV11-2 and TRBJ2-1; the D gene assignment is ambiguous. This receptor was taken from a woman aged 25 to 39 with Graves' hyperthyroidism. The CDR3 region reads CASSLDYQQAPYNEQFF. The sequenced DNA: TGTGCCAGCAGCTTAGATTACCAGCAGGCCCCATACAATGAGCAGTTCTTC.